This T cell receptor beta chain is from a study of blood T cell repertoires in COVID-19. At the level of the study: Donors in the United States, Italy and Spain gave samples during acute or convalescent COVID-19. PBMCs, B-cell-depleted T cells, or T cells were the source of the cDNA or gDNA that made up the material.

Original methodology: Reference gene primer amplification gave nucleated cell count estimates. Some clones are missing from TCRdb's copy, which holds only in-frame ones; the method was immunoSEQ multiplex PCR. For V, J and clone size, that table is used; D and trimming come from the DNA. Of approximately 270,000 clones listed, nearly 90% were seen once; the top ten hold 3%. Sequenced input: peripheral blood. The receptor was isolated from a young man with active or convalescent COVID-19.

The DNA for the CDR3 is TGCGCCAGCAGCTTGGGGGGGCTCTATGGCTACACCTTC. This sequence encodes CASSLGGLYGYTF. V is TRBV5-1 and J is TRBJ1-2; maybe TRBD1 (6 bases). Trimming removed 0 bases at V and 4 bases at J, with 7 bases between. Germline V gene sequence: CDR1 SGHRS, CDR2 YFSETQ. The CDR3 runs 13 residues. The entire variable domain, with the rest obtained from reference TRBV5-1 and TRBJ1-2, is as follows: KAGVTQTPRYLIKTRGQQVTLSCSPISGHRSVSWYQQTPGQGLQFLFEYFSETQRNKGNFPGRFSGRQFSNSRSEMNVSTLELGDSALYLCASSLGGLYGYTFGSGTRLTVV.